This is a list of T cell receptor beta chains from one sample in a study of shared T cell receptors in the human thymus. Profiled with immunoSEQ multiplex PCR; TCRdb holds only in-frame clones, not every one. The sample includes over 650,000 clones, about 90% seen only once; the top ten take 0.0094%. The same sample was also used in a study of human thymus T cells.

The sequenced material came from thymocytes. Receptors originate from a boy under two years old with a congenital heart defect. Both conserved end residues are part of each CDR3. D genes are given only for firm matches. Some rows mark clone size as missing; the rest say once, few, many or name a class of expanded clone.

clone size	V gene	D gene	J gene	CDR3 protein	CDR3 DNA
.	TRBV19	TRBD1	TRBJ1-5	CASSITGQGVNQPQHF	TGTGCCAGTAGTATTACGGGACAGGGGGTCAATCAGCCCCAGCATTTT
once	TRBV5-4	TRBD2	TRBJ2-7	CASSRMGGPPPSYEQYF	TGTGCCAGCAGTCGAATGGGAGGGCCCCCACCTTCCTACGAGCAGTACTTC
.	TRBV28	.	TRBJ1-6	CASSSSRAGLRSPLHF	TGTGCCAGCAGTTCATCACGAGCAGGGCTTAGATCACCCCTCCACTTT
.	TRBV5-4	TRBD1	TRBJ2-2	CASSAGTGGTEELFF	TGTGCCAGCAGCGCCGGGACAGGGGGGACGGAGGAGCTGTTTTTT
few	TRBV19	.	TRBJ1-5	CASSIDRYNQPQHF	TGTGCCAGTAGTATAGACAGGTATAATCAGCCCCAGCATTTT
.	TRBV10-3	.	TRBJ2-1	CAIKATIGTNEQFF	TGTGCCATCAAGGCTACCATAGGGACAAATGAGCAGTTCTTC
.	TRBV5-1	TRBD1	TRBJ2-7	CASRPLGDRGYEQYF	TGCGCCAGCAGACCCCTCGGGGACAGGGGTTACGAGCAGTACTTC
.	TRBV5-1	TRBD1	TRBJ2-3	CASSKTGTGPIDTQYF	TGCGCCAGCAGCAAGACCGGGACAGGGCCGATAGATACGCAGTATTTT
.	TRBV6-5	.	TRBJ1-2	CASSHSGINYGYTF	TGTGCCAGCAGCCACTCGGGGATTAACTATGGCTACACCTTC
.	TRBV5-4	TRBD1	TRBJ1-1	CASRQTGGMNTEAFF	TGTGCCAGCAGGCAAACAGGGGGGATGAACACTGAAGCTTTCTTT
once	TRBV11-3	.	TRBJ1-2	CASSFAGSVYGYTF	TGTGCCAGCAGCTTTGCGGGGTCCGTCTATGGCTACACCTTC
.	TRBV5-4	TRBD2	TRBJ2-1	CASTLTGGMYNEQFF	TGTGCCAGCACCTTGACGGGGGGTATGTACAATGAGCAGTTCTTC
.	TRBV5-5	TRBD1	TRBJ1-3	CASSSKDRGAGNTIYF	TGTGCCAGCAGCTCAAAAGACAGGGGCGCTGGGAACACCATATATTTT
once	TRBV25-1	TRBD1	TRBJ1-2	CASSQGAGYGYTF	TGTGCCAGCTCTCAGGGGGCGGGCTATGGCTACACCTTC
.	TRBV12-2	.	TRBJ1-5	CASRLIHGQKDQPQHF	TGTGCAAGTCGCTTAATCCATGGACAGAAGGATCAGCCCCAGCATTTT
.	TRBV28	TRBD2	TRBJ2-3	CASTWRASGRWKDTQYF	TGTGCCAGCACCTGGAGGGCTAGCGGGAGATGGAAGGATACGCAGTATTTT
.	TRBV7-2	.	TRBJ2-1	CASSPRRGERVYNEQFF	TGTGCCAGCAGCCCCCGACGAGGGGAGCGGGTCTACAATGAGCAGTTCTTC
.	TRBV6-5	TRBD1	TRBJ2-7	CASSPGTGDHEQYF	TGTGCCAGCAGCCCCGGGACAGGGGACCACGAGCAGTACTTC
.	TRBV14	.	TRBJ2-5	CASSQDTDSRNRETQYF	TGTGCCAGCAGCCAAGATACGGACTCTAGGAACCGAGAGACCCAGTACTTC